This TCR beta chain was documented in a study of T cells in Graves' hyperthyroidism and ophthalmopathy. Amplified TCR beta CDR3 regions derived from RNA transcripts. The HTBI set primed first-round TCR CDR3 RT-PCR. Via MiXCR, TCRdb re-called the multiplex PCR reads, giving one row per CDR3 protein. The table has a few hundred thousand distinct CDR3 sequences, less than 15% seen once; the top ten hold approximately 12%. CDR1 is SNHLY and CDR2 is FYNNEI in the germline V gene. J was trimmed by 2 bases and V by 4 bases; bases with no gene match: 1. This CDR3 has 13 residues. This clonotype was recorded at least ten times.

Sequencing input: blood. The chain joins TRBV2 to TRBJ2-5, with TRBD1 matching 7 bases. This clonotype was obtained from a woman aged 40 to 50 with Graves' hyperthyroidism that later progressed to Graves' ophthalmopathy. In nucleotides, the CDR3 is TGTGCCAGCAGTGGACAGGGTCAAGAGACCCAGTACTTC. Translating gives CASSGQGQETQYF.